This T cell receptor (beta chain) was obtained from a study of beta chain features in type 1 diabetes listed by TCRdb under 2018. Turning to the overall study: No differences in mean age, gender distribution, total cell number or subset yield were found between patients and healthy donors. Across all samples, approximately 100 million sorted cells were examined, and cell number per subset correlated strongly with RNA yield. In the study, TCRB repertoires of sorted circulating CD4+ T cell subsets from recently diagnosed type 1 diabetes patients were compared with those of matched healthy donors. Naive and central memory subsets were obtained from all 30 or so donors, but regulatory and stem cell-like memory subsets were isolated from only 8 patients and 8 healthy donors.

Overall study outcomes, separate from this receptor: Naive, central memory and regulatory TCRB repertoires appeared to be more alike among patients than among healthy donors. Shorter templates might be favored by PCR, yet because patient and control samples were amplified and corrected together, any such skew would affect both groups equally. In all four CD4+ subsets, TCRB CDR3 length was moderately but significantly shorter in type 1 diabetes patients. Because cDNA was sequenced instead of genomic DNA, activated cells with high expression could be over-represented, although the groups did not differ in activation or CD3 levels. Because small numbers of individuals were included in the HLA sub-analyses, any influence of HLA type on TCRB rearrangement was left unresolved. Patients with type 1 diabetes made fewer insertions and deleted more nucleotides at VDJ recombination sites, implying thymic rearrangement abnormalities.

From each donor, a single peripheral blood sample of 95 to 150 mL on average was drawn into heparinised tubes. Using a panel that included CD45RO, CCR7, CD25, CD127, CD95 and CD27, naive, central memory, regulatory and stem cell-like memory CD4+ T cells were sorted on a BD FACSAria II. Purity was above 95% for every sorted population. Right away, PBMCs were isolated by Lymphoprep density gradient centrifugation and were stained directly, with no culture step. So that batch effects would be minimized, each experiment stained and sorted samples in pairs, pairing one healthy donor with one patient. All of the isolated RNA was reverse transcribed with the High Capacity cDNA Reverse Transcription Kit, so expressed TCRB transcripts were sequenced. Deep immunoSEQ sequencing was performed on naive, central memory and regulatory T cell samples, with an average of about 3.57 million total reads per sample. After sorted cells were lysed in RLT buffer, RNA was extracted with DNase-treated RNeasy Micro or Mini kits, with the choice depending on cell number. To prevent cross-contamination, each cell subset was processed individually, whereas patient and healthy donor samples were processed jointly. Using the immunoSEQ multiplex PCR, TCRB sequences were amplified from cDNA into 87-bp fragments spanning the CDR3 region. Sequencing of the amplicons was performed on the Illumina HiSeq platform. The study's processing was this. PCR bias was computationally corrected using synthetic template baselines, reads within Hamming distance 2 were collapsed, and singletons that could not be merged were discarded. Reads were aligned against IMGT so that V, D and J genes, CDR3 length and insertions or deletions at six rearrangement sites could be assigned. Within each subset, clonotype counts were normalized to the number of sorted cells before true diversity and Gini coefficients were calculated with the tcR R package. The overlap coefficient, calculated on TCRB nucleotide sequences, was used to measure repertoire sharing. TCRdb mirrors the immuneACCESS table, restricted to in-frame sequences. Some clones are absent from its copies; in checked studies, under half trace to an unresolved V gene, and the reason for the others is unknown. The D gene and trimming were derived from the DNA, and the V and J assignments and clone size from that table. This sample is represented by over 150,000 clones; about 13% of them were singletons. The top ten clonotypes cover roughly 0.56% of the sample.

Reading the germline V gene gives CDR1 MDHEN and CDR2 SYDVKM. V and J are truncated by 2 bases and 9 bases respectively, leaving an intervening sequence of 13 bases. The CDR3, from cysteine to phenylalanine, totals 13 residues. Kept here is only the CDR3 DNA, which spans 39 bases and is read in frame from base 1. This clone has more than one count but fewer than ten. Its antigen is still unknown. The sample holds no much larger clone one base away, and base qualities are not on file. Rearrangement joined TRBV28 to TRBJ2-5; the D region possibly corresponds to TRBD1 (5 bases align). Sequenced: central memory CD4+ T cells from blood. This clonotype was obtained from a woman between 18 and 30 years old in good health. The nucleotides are TGTGCCAGCAGTTTACCCAGGGCCCCCTCCCAGTACTTC. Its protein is CASSLPRAPSQYF.